The TCR beta chain described here comes from a study of OX40 agonist ivuxolimab in advanced cancers. Study-level information: Patients were roughly 81% male with ages roughly 23 to 85, mean 60. The study's findings and limits: More expanded clones were seen, on average, in CD8+ T cells than in CD4+. Antigen specificity was not determined for the expanded peripheral T cells.

The protocol was immunoSEQ multiplex PCR, while the TCRdb copy is restricted to in-frame clones and leaves out a portion. The table includes 77,000 or so clones, more than 80% detected once. A note on this clone: Antigen specificity is unknown.

The V and J ends lost 6 bases and 5 bases respectively, with 7 bases between them. Germline V gene data show CDR1 as KGHSH and CDR2 as LQKENI. CDR3 length equals 11 residues. The material was CD4+ or CD8+ T cells sorted from blood, obtained in a trial of the OX40 agonist ivuxolimab. The V call is TRBV18, the J call TRBJ1-2; D gene unclear. This TCR derives from an adult with an advanced solid tumor such as melanoma, head and neck, liver or kidney cancer. In DNA, the CDR3 is TGTGCCAGCTCGACTCAATATGGCTACACCTTC. As protein: CASSTQYGYTF.